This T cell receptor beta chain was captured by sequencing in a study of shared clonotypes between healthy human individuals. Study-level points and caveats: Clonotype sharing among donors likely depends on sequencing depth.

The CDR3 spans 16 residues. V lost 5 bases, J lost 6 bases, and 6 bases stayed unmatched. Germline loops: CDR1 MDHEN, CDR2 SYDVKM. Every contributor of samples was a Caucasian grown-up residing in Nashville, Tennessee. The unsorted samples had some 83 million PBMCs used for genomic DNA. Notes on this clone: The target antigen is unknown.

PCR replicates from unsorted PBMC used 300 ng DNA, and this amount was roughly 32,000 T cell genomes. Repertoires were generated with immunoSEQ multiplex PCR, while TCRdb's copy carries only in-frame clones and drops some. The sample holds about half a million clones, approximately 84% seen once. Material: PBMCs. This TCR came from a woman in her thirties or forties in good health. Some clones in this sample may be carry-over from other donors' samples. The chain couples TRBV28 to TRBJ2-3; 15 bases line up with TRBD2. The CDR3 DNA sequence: TGTGCCAGCAGTGGGACTAGCGGGGGGCGCTTCGATACGCAGTATTTT. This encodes CASSGTSGGRFDTQYF.